Listed below are T cell receptor beta chains from one sample, sequenced in a study of cytomegalovirus exposure and HLA in healthy donors. Libraries were prepared by immunoSEQ multiplex PCR; TCRdb keeps only in-frame clonotypes and omits some of them. The sample holds about 180,000 clones, around 74% seen once. Sequences were obtained from PBMCs. The origin of the receptors is a male donor in good health and CMV-seronegative. CDR3s include the opening cysteine and the closing phenylalanine or tryptophan. A D gene is named only where the DNA matches it firmly. Clone size appears in some rows only: once, few, many, or a class for an expanded clone.

TRBV30,NA,13,NA,TRBJ2-3,TGTGCCTGGATTATGCGGAGCACAGATACGCAGTATTTT,CAWIMRSTDTQYF
TRBV28,NA,14,NA,TRBJ1-2,TGTGCCAGCAGGATACAGGGAACTAACTATGGCTACACCTTC,CASRIQGTNYGYTF
TRBV28,TRBD1,16,NA,TRBJ2-1,TGTGCCAGCAGTTCTCCTAGAGGACAGGTCTACAATGAGCAGTTCTTC,CASSSPRGQVYNEQFF
TRBV11-2,TRBD2,15,NA,TRBJ2-1,TGTGCCAGCAGGGAACCGGGACTAGTCCCCCATGAGCAGTTCTTC,CASREPGLVPHEQFF
TRBV7-2,NA,14,NA,TRBJ2-7,TGTGCCAGCAGCGGACACAGGGACTCCTACGAGCAGTACTTC,CASSGHRDSYEQYF
TRBV11-2,TRBD1,14,NA,TRBJ2-7,TGTGCCAGCAGCACCGGGACAGGGGCATACGAGCAGTACTTC,CASSTGTGAYEQYF
TRBV28,TRBD2,16,few,TRBJ2-3,TGTGCCAGCAAGGCTAGCGGGAGTATGGGCACAGATACGCAGTATTTT,CASKASGSMGTDTQYF
TRBV2,NA,14,NA,TRBJ2-1,TGTGCCAGCAGTGGTGTAGAGGTGGGTAATGAGCAGTTCTTC,CASSGVEVGNEQFF
TRBV10-3,NA,16,few,TRBJ2-3,TGTGCCATCAGTGGTTCCTCCCTACTGGGCACAGATACGCAGTATTTT,CAISGSSLLGTDTQYF
TRBV2,TRBD2,18,NA,TRBJ2-3,TGTGCCAGCAGTGTCAGACTAGCGGGCGGAATAATCACAGATACGCAGTATTTT,CASSVRLAGGIITDTQYF
TRBV6-6,TRBD1,16,NA,TRBJ1-5,TGTGCCAGCAGTTACCAAGGACAGGGGATGGGTCAGCCCCAGCATTTT,CASSYQGQGMGQPQHF
TRBV30,NA,12,NA,TRBJ2-5,TGTGCCTGGACAGGGTATCGGGAGACCCAGTACTTC,CAWTGYRETQYF
TRBV30,NA,16,NA,TRBJ1-4,TGTGCCTGGAGTCTTTTCCGGACAAGAACTAATGAAAAACTGTTTTTT,CAWSLFRTRTNEKLFF
TRBV28,TRBD1,15,NA,TRBJ1-5,TGTGCCAGCAGTTTAACAGGGGAGAGCAATCAGCCCCAGCATTTT,CASSLTGESNQPQHF
TRBV27,NA,16,NA,TRBJ2-4,TGTGCCAGCAGTTTCGCCGGACTCGGGGCCAAAAACATTCAGTACTTC,CASSFAGLGAKNIQYF
TRBV5-1,NA,14,few,TRBJ1-1,TGCGCCAGCAGCTTGGCCAACTCGAACACTGAAGCTTTCTTT,CASSLANSNTEAFF
TRBV6-1,NA,10,once,TRBJ1-2,TGTGCCAGCAGTGATCGGGGCTACACCTTC,CASSDRGYTF
TRBV27,NA,14,NA,TRBJ2-3,TGTGCCAGCAGTTTATCGAGAGGCACAGATACGCAGTATTTT,CASSLSRGTDTQYF
TRBV6-4,NA,16,NA,TRBJ1-2,TGTGCCAGCAGTCCTGGGATTGGGTCAGGGGTCTATGGCTACACCTTC,CASSPGIGSGVYGYTF
TRBV6-6,TRBD1,16,NA,TRBJ1-1,TGTGCCAGCAGTACATGGACAGGGGGCGACGGCACTGAAGCTTTCTTT,CASSTWTGGDGTEAFF
TRBV7-6,TRBD2,16,NA,TRBJ2-1,TGTGCCAGCAGCCCATCGGGACTAGCGGGAGACAATGAGCAGTTCTTC,CASSPSGLAGDNEQFF
TRBV2,NA,13,once,TRBJ2-7,TGTGCCAGCAGTTACGGGAGCGCCTACGAGCAGTACTTC,CASSYGSAYEQYF
TRBV7-3,TRBD1,13,NA,TRBJ2-7,TGTGCCAGCAGCCTTGGGACAGGGGACGAGCAGTACTTC,CASSLGTGDEQYF
TRBV6-5,NA,11,NA,TRBJ2-7,TGTGCCAGCACCTCAGGCTACGAGCAGTACTTC,CASTSGYEQYF
TRBV13,NA,15,NA,TRBJ2-1,TGTGCCAGCAGCCAAATAGCGTCACCGGGAAATGAGCAGTTCTTC,CASSQIASPGNEQFF
TRBV6-5,TRBD2,15,NA,TRBJ2-7,TGTGCCAGCAGTGTCGGGGGGGGACCGATCTACGAGCAGTACTTC,CASSVGGGPIYEQYF
TRBV25-1,NA,14,once,TRBJ1-5,TGTGCCAGCAGTCCGGGATATAGCAATCAGCCCCAGCATTTT,CASSPGYSNQPQHF
TRBV10-1,NA,13,NA,TRBJ1-2,TGCGCCAGCAGTGAAACTGCGGGGGGAGGCTACACCTTC,CASSETAGGGYTF
TRBV7-6,NA,13,NA,TRBJ2-7,TGTGCCAGCAGCATTGGACAGTCCTACGAGCAGTACTTC,CASSIGQSYEQYF
TRBV4-1,NA,17,NA,TRBJ1-5,TGCGCCAGCAGCCCCTGGGGGGGAAGAACCAATTTGCAGCCCCAGCATTTT,CASSPWGGRTNLQPQHF
TRBV6-5,NA,15,NA,TRBJ1-3,TGTGCCAGCAGTTACTCGAGGGGGTCTGGAAACACCATATATTTT,CASSYSRGSGNTIYF
TRBV6-5,NA,11,few,TRBJ1-2,TGTGCCAGCAGTTACAGGGGGGGCTACACCTTC,CASSYRGGYTF
TRBV6-5,NA,11,NA,TRBJ1-5,TGTGCCAGCGGAGTCAATCAGCCCCAGCATTTT,CASGVNQPQHF
TRBV6-1,NA,12,NA,TRBJ2-4,TGTGCCAGCAGTGAAAACTGGAACATTCAGTACTTC,CASSENWNIQYF
TRBV2,NA,12,NA,TRBJ2-3,TGTGCCAGCAGACGCGACACAGATACGCAGTATTTT,CASRRDTDTQYF
TRBV5-1,NA,15,few,TRBJ2-2,TGCGCCAGCAGCTTGGCCGGGAGAGAAACCGGGGAGCTGTTTTTT,CASSLAGRETGELFF
TRBV4-3,NA,17,NA,TRBJ2-1,TGCGCCAGCAGCCTCTCCCTAGGGAGCAGCTCCTACAATGAGCAGTTCTTC,CASSLSLGSSSYNEQFF
TRBV9,TRBD2,14,few,TRBJ2-3,TGTGCCAGCAGCGTACGGGAGGGAGCAGATACGCAGTATTTT,CASSVREGADTQYF
TRBV27,NA,14,NA,TRBJ2-7,TGTGCCAGCAGTCCCGGACTGGGAGCCTACGAGCAGTACTTC,CASSPGLGAYEQYF
TRBV6-5,TRBD1,15,NA,TRBJ1-5,TGTGCCAGCAGTTACTCGGGACAGGTCAATCAGCCCCAGCATTTT,CASSYSGQVNQPQHF
TRBV9,TRBD2,15,few,TRBJ2-3,TGTGCCAGCAGCGTAGCGGGGACTAGGGCAGATACGCAGTATTTT,CASSVAGTRADTQYF
TRBV18,NA,16,NA,TRBJ2-1,TGTGCCAGCTCACCACCGGCCAGTACCCCCTACAATGAGCAGTTCTTC,CASSPPASTPYNEQFF
TRBV1,NA,15,NA,TRBJ2-1,TGCACCAGCAGCCAAGTTGGACTAGCGGGCAATGAGCAGTTCTTC,CTSSQVGLAGNEQFF
TRBV27,NA,15,NA,TRBJ1-3,TGTGCCAGCAGTCGATGGGGAGACTCTGGAAACACCATATATTTT,CASSRWGDSGNTIYF
TRBV27,TRBD2,14,NA,TRBJ2-1,TGTGCCAGCGGTCTGAGCGGGACCTACAATGAGCAGTTCTTC,CASGLSGTYNEQFF
TRBV30,NA,13,NA,TRBJ2-3,TGTGCCTGGAGTGAACAGGGCCCAGATACGCAGTATTTT,CAWSEQGPDTQYF
TRBV7-2,NA,14,NA,TRBJ1-6,TGTGCCAGCAGCTTACTCACTAGGAATTCACCCCTCCACTTT,CASSLLTRNSPLHF
TRBV11-2,NA,15,NA,TRBJ1-5,TGTGCCAGCAGCCTGTCGGGGGGAAGCAATCAGCCCCAGCATTTT,CASSLSGGSNQPQHF
TRBV15,TRBD2,18,NA,TRBJ2-3,TGTGCCACCAGCAGCCTATCGGGACTAGCGGTTAGCACAGATACGCAGTATTTT,CATSSLSGLAVSTDTQYF
TRBV10-3,TRBD1,14,NA,TRBJ1-6,TGTGCCATCACTGACGGGACAGGGGTTTCACCCCTCCACTTT,CAITDGTGVSPLHF
TRBV6-5,NA,15,NA,TRBJ1-5,TGTGCCAGCATGCGGGGGCTTTATAGCAATCAGCCCCAGCATTTT,CASMRGLYSNQPQHF
TRBV19,TRBD1,14,NA,TRBJ1-1,TGTGCCAGTAGGATGACAGGGGGCGACACTGAAGCTTTCTTT,CASRMTGGDTEAFF
TRBV6-5,TRBD2,15,NA,TRBJ2-1,TGTGCCAGCAGTTACAGGCTAGCGGGAGGAGGTGAGCAGTTCTTC,CASSYRLAGGGEQFF
TRBV2,TRBD1,15,NA,TRBJ1-5,TGTGCCAGCAATCGGCCAGGGGGTCGCAATCAGCCCCAGCATTTT,CASNRPGGRNQPQHF
TRBV19,NA,13,NA,TRBJ1-4,TGTGCCACCTTAGGAGGGGCTAGAGAAAAACTGTTTTTT,CATLGGAREKLFF
TRBV28,TRBD1,16,once,TRBJ1-5,TGTGCCAGCAGTAGCTCAGGGGGCTGGGGCAATCAGCCCCAGCATTTT,CASSSSGGWGNQPQHF
TRBV6-6,NA,14,NA,TRBJ1-1,TGTGCCAGCAGTTACGGGGACACTAACACTGAAGCTTTCTTT,CASSYGDTNTEAFF
TRBV28,NA,15,NA,TRBJ2-6,TGTGCCAGCAGTCTCGCCGGTGCTGGGGCCAACGTCCTGACTTTC,CASSLAGAGANVLTF
TRBV2,TRBD1,17,NA,TRBJ2-3,TGTGCCAGCAGTGGACGACCGACAGGGACGAACACAGATACGCAGTATTTT,CASSGRPTGTNTDTQYF
TRBV7-8,TRBD2,15,NA,TRBJ2-1,TGTGCCAGCAGCCCCGAAGCGGGGGGGTACAATGAGCAGTTCTTC,CASSPEAGGYNEQFF